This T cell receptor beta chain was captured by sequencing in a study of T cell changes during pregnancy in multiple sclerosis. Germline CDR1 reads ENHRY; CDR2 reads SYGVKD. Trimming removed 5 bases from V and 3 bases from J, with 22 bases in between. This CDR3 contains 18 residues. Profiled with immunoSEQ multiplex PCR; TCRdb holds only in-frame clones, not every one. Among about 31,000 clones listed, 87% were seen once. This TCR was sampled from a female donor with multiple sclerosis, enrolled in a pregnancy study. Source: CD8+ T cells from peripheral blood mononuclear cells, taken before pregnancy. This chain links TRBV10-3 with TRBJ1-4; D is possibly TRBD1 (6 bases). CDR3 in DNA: TGTGCCATCAGTAAATCTTTAAACAGGGTTTCGGCTAATGAAAAACTGTTTTTT. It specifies CAISKSLNRVSANEKLFF.